This is a list of T cell receptor beta chains from one sample in a study of blood T cell repertoires in COVID-19. Here immunoSEQ multiplex PCR was the method, and the copy in TCRdb shows in-frame clones only, minus some. Of approximately 390,000 clones in the sample, nearly 90% were seen once. Sequences were obtained from PBMCs or T cells enriched from blood (not recorded which). All receptors come from a woman aged 40 to 50 with acute COVID-19. Both conserved end residues are part of each CDR3. A D gene is named only where the DNA matches it firmly. Only part of the rows carry a size: once, few, many, or a class if the clone is expanded.

CDR3aa,CDR3nt,j_gene,d_gene,abundance,v_gene
CAWSKEAGFDYGYTF,TGTGCCTGGAGTAAAGAGGCAGGGTTTGACTATGGCTACACCTTC,TRBJ1-2,-,-,TRBV30
CASSPRRGGLTGELFF,TGCGCCAGCAGCCCCCGGCGGGGGGGCCTCACCGGGGAGCTGTTTTTT,TRBJ2-2,TRBD2,-,TRBV5-1
CASSSDRVYGYTF,TGTGCCAGTAGCAGCGACAGGGTATATGGCTACACCTTC,TRBJ1-2,TRBD1,-,TRBV19
CASSLTGTGTYTQYF,TGTGCCAGCAGCTTAACCGGGACAGGCACATATACGCAGTATTTT,TRBJ2-3,TRBD1,-,TRBV7-2
CASSSLGLENTGELFF,TGTGCCAGCAGCTCACTGGGACTGGAGAACACCGGGGAGCTGTTTTTT,TRBJ2-2,-,-,TRBV9
CASSNEVVAFF,TGTGCCAGCAGTAACGAGGTGGTAGCTTTCTTT,TRBJ1-1,-,-,TRBV6-5
CASTVSTGAYGYTF,TGTGCCAGCACCGTTAGTACAGGAGCCTATGGCTACACCTTC,TRBJ1-2,-,-,TRBV2
CASFTVYNSPLHF,TGTGCCAGCTTTACGGTCTATAATTCACCCCTCCACTTT,TRBJ1-6,-,-,TRBV2
CASSPGYEQYF,TGTGCCAGCAGCCCGGGGTACGAGCAGTACTTC,TRBJ2-7,-,-,TRBV5-4
CASSLGLVAGETQYF,TGTGCCAGCAGCCTAGGACTAGTCGCTGGCGAGACCCAGTACTTC,TRBJ2-5,TRBD2,-,TRBV11-2
CASSPTGGGRGTEAFF,TGCGCCAGCAGCCCTACGGGAGGGGGCAGGGGCACTGAAGCTTTCTTT,TRBJ1-1,TRBD1,once,TRBV5-1
CASSSRQIDRGMNTEAFF,TGTGCCAGCAGCTCCCGCCAAATAGACAGGGGAATGAACACTGAAGCTTTCTTT,TRBJ1-1,TRBD1,-,TRBV7-2
CSVEGGQATDTQYF,TGCAGCGTTGAAGGTGGACAAGCCACAGATACGCAGTATTTT,TRBJ2-3,-,-,TRBV29-1
CASSSRGQGAVGELFF,TGTGCCAGCTCATCGAGGGGACAGGGGGCCGTCGGGGAGCTGTTTTTT,TRBJ2-2,TRBD1,-,TRBV18
CSGGQDGGYTF,TGCAGCGGGGGACAGGACGGTGGCTACACCTTC,TRBJ1-2,TRBD1,many,TRBV29-1
CASSLAQTSGNTIYF,TGTGCCAGCAGCTTAGCACAGACCTCTGGAAACACCATATATTTT,TRBJ1-3,-,-,TRBV7-2
CASSLKRGVTDTQYF,TGCGCCAGCAGCTTGAAGCGGGGGGTCACAGATACGCAGTATTTT,TRBJ2-3,TRBD2,-,TRBV5-1
CASSQDMGATSGGAWQETQYF,TGTGCCAGCAGCCAAGATATGGGGGCGACTAGCGGGGGGGCTTGGCAAGAGACCCAGTACTTC,TRBJ2-5,TRBD2,once,TRBV4-2
CASSQQPGLHEQFF,TGTGCCAGCAGCCAACAGCCGGGACTACATGAGCAGTTCTTC,TRBJ2-1,TRBD2,once,TRBV3-1/TRBV3-2
CASSHGGLEAFF,TGTGCCAGCAGTCATGGGGGACTTGAAGCTTTCTTT,TRBJ1-1,-,-,TRBV7-9
CASSLTGVGSQPQHF,TGTGCCAGCAGCCTGACGGGGGTGGGGAGCCAGCCCCAGCATTTT,TRBJ1-5,-,once,TRBV6-5
CSASPLLAGDYNEQFF,TGCAGTGCTAGTCCCCTACTAGCGGGGGATTACAATGAGCAGTTCTTC,TRBJ2-1,TRBD2,-,TRBV20-1
CASSMEDGPLGSGASSYNEQFF,TGTGCCAGTAGTATGGAAGACGGACCCCTCGGGAGCGGGGCCAGCTCCTACAATGAGCAGTTCTTC,TRBJ2-1,TRBD2,once,TRBV19
CASSKSAAPSSYEQYF,TGTGCCAGCAGCAAATCCGCCGCCCCCAGCTCCTACGAGCAGTACTTC,TRBJ2-7,-,once,TRBV21-1
CASSQELRAYEQYF,TGCGCCAGCAGCCAAGAGCTCAGGGCTTACGAGCAGTACTTC,TRBJ2-7,-,-,TRBV4-1
CASWGTGSTNYGYTF,TGTGCCAGCTGGGGGACAGGGTCCACTAACTATGGCTACACCTTC,TRBJ1-2,TRBD1,-,TRBV5-4
CASRNSLKNIQYF,TGTGCCAGCAGGAACAGTCTCAAAAACATTCAGTACTTC,TRBJ2-4,-,-,TRBV5-8
CSASRTGMIDEQYF,TGCAGTGCTAGTCGGACAGGGATGATCGACGAGCAGTACTTC,TRBJ2-7,TRBD1,-,TRBV20-1
CASSSRTRSVYEQYF,TGTGCCAGCAGCTCAAGGACTAGATCTGTCTACGAGCAGTACTTC,TRBJ2-7,TRBD2,-,TRBV13
CASSQRQGVSGDTEAFF,TGTGCCAGCTCACAGAGACAGGGGGTCTCTGGGGACACTGAAGCTTTCTTT,TRBJ1-1,TRBD1,-,TRBV18
CASRVQGRNEQFF,TGTGCCAGCAGAGTACAGGGTCGCAATGAGCAGTTCTTC,TRBJ2-1,-,-,TRBV6-5
CASSHGLAGLTSYEQYF,TGTGCCAGCAGCCATGGACTAGCGGGGCTGACCTCCTACGAGCAGTACTTC,TRBJ2-7,TRBD2,-,TRBV3-1/TRBV3-2
CASTRDGTIYGYTF,TGTGCCAGCACCCGCGACGGGACTATCTATGGCTACACCTTC,TRBJ1-2,-,-,TRBV6-5
CASSPPSELRSEQFF,TGTGCCAGCTCACCCCCCTCGGAACTGAGGAGTGAGCAGTTCTTC,TRBJ2-1,-,-,TRBV18
CASKSYTGNRPFF,TGTGCCAGCAAATCCTACACAGGGAATAGACCTTTCTTT,TRBJ1-1,-,-,TRBV11-2
CASSLAQGNRPAF,TGCGCCAGCAGCTTGGCACAGGGCAACCGACCAGCCTTT,TRBJ1-1,-,-,TRBV5-1
CASGLPGGVSNQPQHF,TGTGCTAGTGGTTTGCCCGGCGGGGTTAGCAATCAGCCCCAGCATTTT,TRBJ1-5,-,-,TRBV12-5
CASSKTGSKAFF,TGTGCCAGCAGTAAGACGGGAAGCAAAGCTTTCTTT,TRBJ1-1,-,-,TRBV3-1/TRBV3-2
CASSPRGGATDTQYF,TGTGCCAGCAGCCCCCGGGGGGGGGCCACAGATACGCAGTATTTT,TRBJ2-3,TRBD2,-,TRBV11-2
CASSIGDDYGYTF,TGTGCCAGTAGTATTGGAGATGACTATGGCTACACCTTC,TRBJ1-2,-,-,TRBV19
CASSQDPGRDQQYF,TGCGCCAGCAGCCAAGATCCGGGCAGGGATCAGCAGTACTTC,TRBJ2-7,-,-,TRBV4-1
CASSLLEDTEAFF,TGTGCCAGCAGTTTATTGGAGGACACTGAAGCTTTCTTT,TRBJ1-1,-,-,TRBV12-3/TRBV12-4
CAISESTGGVGAFF,TGTGCCATCAGTGAGTCGACGGGAGGAGTCGGGGCTTTCTTT,TRBJ1-1,-,-,TRBV10-3
CASSWGQNTDTQYF,TGTGCCAGCAGCTGGGGACAGAACACAGATACGCAGTATTTT,TRBJ2-3,TRBD1,-,TRBV5-5
CASRTTSGGLETQYF,TGTGCCAGCAGGACAACTAGCGGGGGGTTAGAGACCCAGTACTTC,TRBJ2-5,TRBD2,-,TRBV7-2
CASSQNLQGTFYEQYF,TGTGCCAGCTCACAAAATCTCCAGGGCACGTTCTACGAGCAGTACTTC,TRBJ2-7,-,few,TRBV18
CASSQEFVQGSTDTQYF,TGTGCCAGCAGCCAAGAATTTGTACAGGGCAGCACAGATACGCAGTATTTT,TRBJ2-3,-,-,TRBV4-2
CSARTAYEQYF,TGCAGTGCTAGAACGGCCTACGAGCAGTACTTC,TRBJ2-7,-,-,TRBV20-1
CASSSTGVRGSGANVLTF,TGTGCCAGTAGTTCCACAGGGGTGAGAGGCTCTGGGGCCAACGTCCTGACTTTC,TRBJ2-6,TRBD1,-,TRBV19
CASSQGRGRGQETQYF,TGTGCCAGCAGCCAAGGCCGGGGCAGGGGGCAAGAGACCCAGTACTTC,TRBJ2-5,TRBD1,-,TRBV7-9